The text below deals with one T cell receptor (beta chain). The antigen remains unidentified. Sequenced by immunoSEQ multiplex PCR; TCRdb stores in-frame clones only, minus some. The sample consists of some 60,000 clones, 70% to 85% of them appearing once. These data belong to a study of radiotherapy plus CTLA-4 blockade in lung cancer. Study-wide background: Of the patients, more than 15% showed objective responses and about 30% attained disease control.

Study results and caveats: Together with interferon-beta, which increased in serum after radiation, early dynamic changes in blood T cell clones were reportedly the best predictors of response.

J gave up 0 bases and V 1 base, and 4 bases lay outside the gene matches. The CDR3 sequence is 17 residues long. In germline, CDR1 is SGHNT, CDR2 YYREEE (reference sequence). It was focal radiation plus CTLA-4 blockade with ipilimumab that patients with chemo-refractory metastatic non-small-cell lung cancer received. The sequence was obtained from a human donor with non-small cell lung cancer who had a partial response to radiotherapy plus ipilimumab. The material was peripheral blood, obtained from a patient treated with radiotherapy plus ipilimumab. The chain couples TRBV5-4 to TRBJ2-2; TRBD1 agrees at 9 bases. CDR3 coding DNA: TGTGCCAGCAGCTTGACACGGGACAGGGCGAACACCGGGGAGCTGTTTTTT. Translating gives CASSLTRDRANTGELFF.